The sequence of this T cell receptor (beta chain) was determined in a study of T-cell memory formation after mild COVID-19. Study background: For the most part, TCR clusters were specific to one donor.

A word on this clonotype: The antigen is unknown.

Study-wide results and caveats: A second wave expanding day 15 to 37 was CD4+-biased; contracting clones were balanced. Clones from the second wave (peaking day 37) had unconfirmed SARS-CoV-2 specificity.

The ends were cut back, 1 base at V and 0 bases at J, with 22 bases in the middle. Germline CDR1 is LNHNV and CDR2 is YYDKDF (reference sequence). This CDR3 contains 20 residues. TCRdb reanalysed the 5' RACE reads using MiXCR and keeps one entry per CDR3 protein. Of some 300,000 distinct CDR3 sequences in the sample, 20% were seen once. The clonotype was recovered from a man younger than 35 who had mild COVID-19 (a few samples of this study predate the infection). Cell type and time point are not known. The sequenced material came from PBMCs or a T cell subset sorted from them (not recorded which). The J gene is TRBJ2-1, the V gene TRBV15, with a possible D match to TRBD1 (5 bases). CDR3 loop: CATSRATHLGEIRSYNEQFF. CDR3 DNA: TGTGCCACCAGCAGAGCTACGCACTTAGGGGAAATACGCTCCTACAATGAGCAGTTCTTC.